This TCR beta chain is drawn from a study of glioma-infiltrating T cells after dendritic cell vaccination. Germline lookup yields CDR1 SGDLS and CDR2 YYNGEE. The CDR3 loop spans 15 amino acids. Trimming cost V 3 bases and J 5 bases, with 14 bases left between them. General study results and limits: Few patients contributed both blood and tumor specimens.

Time point: after dendritic cell vaccination, including at tumor progression/relapse. PBMC sampling occurred before vaccination, two weeks after the third dose, and at progression. Concerning this clone: Its antigen is unidentified.

Libraries were prepared by immunoSEQ multiplex PCR; TCRdb keeps only in-frame clonotypes and omits some of them. The repertoire holds tens of thousands of clones, with just under 85% as singletons. The receptor was derived from a human donor with glioblastoma. V usage is TRBV9 and J usage is TRBJ1-4; possible D gene TRBD1, 6 bases. The source material was blood, sampled after dendritic cell vaccination. This chain's CDR3 is CASSASGVTNEKLFF. CDR3 coding DNA: TGTGCCAGCAGCGCCTCAGGGGTGACGAATGAAAAACTGTTTTTT.